This T cell receptor (beta chain) was sequenced in a study of CD8+ T cells in alopecia areata. Across the whole study: At a dose of 5 to 10 mg twice daily, oral tofacitinib was given to treated patients.

The CDR3 is made up of 15 amino acids. With V trimmed by 1 base and J by 7 bases, 9 bases remained unmatched. CDR1 KGHSH and CDR2 LQKENI come from the germline V gene. On this clone itself: Antigen specificity is unknown.

Sequencing templates came from extracted RNA that was reverse transcribed into cDNA. Using immunoSEQ multiplex PCR, the repertoire was profiled, and TCRdb retains in-frame clones only, with some absent. The data contain roughly 280,000 clones, 60% of them singletons. Whole-study results and caveats: Among the top 100, expanded CD8+ clones were significantly decreased by tofacitinib, as was scalp clonality.

This sample's treatment: oral pan-JAK inhibitor, 5-10 mg twice daily. Those with alopecia areata gave lesional scalp punch biopsies and peripheral blood. Source: CD4+ T cells sorted from blood, taken at week 52, from a patient treated with tofacitinib. The source of this sequence is a human donor with alopecia areata. This chain connects TRBV18 to TRBJ1-2; 7 nucleotides match TRBD1. CDR3 residues: CASSPRSDREVGYTF. The CDR3 DNA reads as TGTGCCAGCTCACCACGTTCAGACAGGGAGGTTGGCTACACCTTC.